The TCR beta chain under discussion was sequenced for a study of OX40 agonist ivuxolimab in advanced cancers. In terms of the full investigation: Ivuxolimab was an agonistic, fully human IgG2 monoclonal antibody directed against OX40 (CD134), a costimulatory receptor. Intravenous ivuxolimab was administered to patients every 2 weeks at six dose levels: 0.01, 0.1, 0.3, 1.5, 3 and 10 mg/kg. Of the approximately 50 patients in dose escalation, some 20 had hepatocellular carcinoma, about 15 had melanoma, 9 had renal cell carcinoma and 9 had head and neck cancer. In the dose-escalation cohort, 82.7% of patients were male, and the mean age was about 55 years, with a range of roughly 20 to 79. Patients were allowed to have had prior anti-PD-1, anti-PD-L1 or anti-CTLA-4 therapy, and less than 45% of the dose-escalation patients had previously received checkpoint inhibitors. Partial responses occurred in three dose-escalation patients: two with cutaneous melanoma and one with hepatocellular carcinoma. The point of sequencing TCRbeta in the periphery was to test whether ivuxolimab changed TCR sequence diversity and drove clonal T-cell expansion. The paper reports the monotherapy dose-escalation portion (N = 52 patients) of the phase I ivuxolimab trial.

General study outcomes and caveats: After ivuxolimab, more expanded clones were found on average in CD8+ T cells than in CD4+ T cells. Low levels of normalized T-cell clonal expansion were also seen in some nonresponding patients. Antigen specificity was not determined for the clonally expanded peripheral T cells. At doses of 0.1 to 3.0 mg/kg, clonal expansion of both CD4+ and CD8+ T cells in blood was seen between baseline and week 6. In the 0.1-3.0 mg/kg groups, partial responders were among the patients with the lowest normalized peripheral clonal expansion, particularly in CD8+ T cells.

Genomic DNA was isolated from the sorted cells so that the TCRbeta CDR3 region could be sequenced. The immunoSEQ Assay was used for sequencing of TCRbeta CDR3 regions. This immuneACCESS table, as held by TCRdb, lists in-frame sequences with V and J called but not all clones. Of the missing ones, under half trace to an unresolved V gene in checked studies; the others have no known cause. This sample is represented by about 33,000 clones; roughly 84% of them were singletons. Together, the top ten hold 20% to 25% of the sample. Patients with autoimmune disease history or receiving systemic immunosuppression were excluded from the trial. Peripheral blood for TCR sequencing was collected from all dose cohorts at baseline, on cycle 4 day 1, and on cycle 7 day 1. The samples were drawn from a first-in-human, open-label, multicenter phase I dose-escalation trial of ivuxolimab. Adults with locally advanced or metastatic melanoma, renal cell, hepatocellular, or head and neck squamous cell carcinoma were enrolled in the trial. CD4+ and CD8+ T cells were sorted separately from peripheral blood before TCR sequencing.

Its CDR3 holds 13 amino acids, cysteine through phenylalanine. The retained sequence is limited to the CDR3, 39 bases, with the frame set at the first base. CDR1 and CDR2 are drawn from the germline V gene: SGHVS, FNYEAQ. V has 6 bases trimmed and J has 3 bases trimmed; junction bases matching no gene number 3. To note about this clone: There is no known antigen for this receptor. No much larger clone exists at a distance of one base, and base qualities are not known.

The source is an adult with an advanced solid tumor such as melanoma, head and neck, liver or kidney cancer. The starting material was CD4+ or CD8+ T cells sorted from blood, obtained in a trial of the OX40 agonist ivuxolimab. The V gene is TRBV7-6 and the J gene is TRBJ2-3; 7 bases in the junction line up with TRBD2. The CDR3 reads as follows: CASRSGRTDTQYF. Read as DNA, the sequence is TGTGCCAGCAGATCCGGGAGGACAGATACGCAGTATTTT. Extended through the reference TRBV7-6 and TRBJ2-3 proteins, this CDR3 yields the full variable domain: GAGVSQSPRYKVTKRGQDVALRCDPISGHVSLYWYRQALGQGPEFLTYFNYEAQQDKSGLPNDRFSAERPEGSISTLTIQRTEQRDSAMYRCASRSGRTDTQYFGPGTRLTVL.